The entry that follows covers one T cell receptor beta chain sequence. Its antigen is unidentified. This sample stems from a study of cytomegalovirus exposure and HLA in healthy donors. Findings and limits, study-wide: Reportedly, cytomegalovirus status was diagnosed with high sensitivity and specificity.

The donors were in the approximately 130-subject validation cohort, distinct from the 666-subject first cohort. Germline CDR1 is MDHEN and CDR2 is SYDVKM. Trimming took 5 bases from V and 1 from J; bases not matched to a gene: 9. This CDR3 has 16 amino acids. The method was immunoSEQ multiplex PCR; TCRdb's version includes in-frame clones alone and lacks a portion of them. The profile covers roughly 90,000 clones, with 85% appearing a single time and 20% taken by the ten largest. The clonotype comes from a man between 18 and 35 years old in good health and CMV-seropositive. The specimen sequenced was PBMCs. The V gene is TRBV28, the J gene TRBJ2-7, with TRBD1 matching over 9 bases. CDR3 residues: CASSPRGTGRSYEQYF. CDR3 nucleotide sequence: TGTGCCAGCAGTCCACGGGGGACAGGGAGATCCTACGAGCAGTACTTC.